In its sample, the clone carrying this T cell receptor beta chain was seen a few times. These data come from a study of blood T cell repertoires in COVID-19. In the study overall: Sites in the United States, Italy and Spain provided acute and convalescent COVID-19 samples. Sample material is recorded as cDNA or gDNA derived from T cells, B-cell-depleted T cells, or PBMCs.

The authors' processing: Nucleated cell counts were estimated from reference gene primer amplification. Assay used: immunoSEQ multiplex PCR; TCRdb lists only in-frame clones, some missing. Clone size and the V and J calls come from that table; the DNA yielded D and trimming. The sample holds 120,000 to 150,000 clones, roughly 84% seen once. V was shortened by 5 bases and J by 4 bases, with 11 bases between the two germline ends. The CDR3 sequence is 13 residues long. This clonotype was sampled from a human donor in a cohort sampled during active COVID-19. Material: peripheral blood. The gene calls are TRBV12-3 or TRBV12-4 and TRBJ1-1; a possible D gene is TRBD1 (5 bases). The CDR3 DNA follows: TGTGCCAGCAGTCTCAGGGAGGGCACTGAAGCTTTCTTT. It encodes CASSLREGTEAFF.